This T cell receptor (beta chain) was observed in a study of blood T cells in healthy people across ages (dated by TCRdb to the mid-2010s). The study in broad terms: Template switching captured roughly one uniquely barcoded TCR beta cDNA molecule per two T cells in model experiments. The study measured age-related changes in TCR beta repertoire diversity using deep sequencing normalized with unique cDNA molecular identifiers. The donors were divided into four age groups: young (average about 15 years), middle-aged (under 40), aged (approximately 64) and long-lived (roughly 82). To avoid experimental bias, donors of different ages were randomly spread across the sequencing lanes. Two additional independent replicas of 1 million unique cDNA reads from the same blood draw were analyzed for two donors (one aged 18 to 30 and one aged 80 or older).

The donors were 40 or so Caucasian individuals from Russia, aged roughly 6 to 100 years, who were systemically healthy. Each donor gave about 10 milliliters of peripheral blood, drawn into EDTA-treated Vacutainer tubes. Ficoll-Paque density-gradient centrifugation was used to isolate PBMCs, with at least 7 million per sample. Total RNA, at least 5 micrograms per sample, was extracted from PBMCs with Trizol reagent. For every donor, flow cytometry on a PBMC aliquot measured the percentage of naive CD45RAhigh/CD27high T cells. The library was produced with 5' RACE. Sequencing was carried out with an Illumina HiSeq 2500. A second PCR of roughly 6 to 12 cycles was performed with a sample-barcoded 5' primer and a J-beta primer mix. A unique molecular identifier was introduced onto each TCR beta cDNA molecule by a template-switch 5' adaptor carrying 12 random nucleotides. Each sample yielded at least 2.5 million CDR3-containing paired-end reads. All of the RNA was converted into first-strand cDNA using the Mint cDNA synthesis kit, with a TRBC-specific oligonucleotide serving as the primer. All cDNA was treated with uracil-DNA glycosylase and then went through a first 18-cycle PCR with the universal primers M1SS and BC2_uni_R. Processing in the source paper ran as follows. Normalization of each sample was performed by random selection of 1 million high-quality reads, each carrying a distinct molecular identifier. Instead of being binned into consensus sequences, reads that shared molecular identifiers were thrown out. MiTCR, set to a Q25 quality threshold and the strictest error-elimination algorithm, was used for CDR3 identification, clonotype clustering and error correction. A nonparametric unseen species model with Euler transformation was used to estimate lower-bound total TCR beta diversity. TCRdb cleaned the public reads at Q25 with fastp, built clones with MiXCR and kept in-frame beta chains. Entries are consolidated by CDR3 protein sequence, retaining the most common genes and DNA. The V and J calls shown here were made by TCRdb, not taken from the authors' results. For this sample the table gives some 700,000 distinct CDR3 sequences, of which roughly 41% were detected only once. Of the sample, 20% to 25% is held by the ten largest clones.

On the study overall, not on this receptor specifically: As age increased, observed TCR beta diversity per million T cells dropped in a roughly linear way, and a significant reduction was already evident by age about 36. Because profiling used bulk unsorted PBMCs, naive and antigen-experienced compartments could not be compared conclusively. Compared with the aged group, more naive CD4+ T cells, fewer expanded clones and increased TCR diversity were shown by the long-lived group, suggesting age selection. Estimates of total diversity based on one million sequenced T cells were considered lower bounds and underestimates. The percentage of naive T cells measured by flow cytometry correlated strongly with observed TCR beta diversity. Because the CMV infection status of the donors was unknown, age-related changes in expanded clonotypes may potentially have been confounded.

Notes on this clonotype: Its binding antigen is unknown. No base quality values were provided; no much bigger clone lies one nucleotide off.

The sequenced sample was blood. The clonotype originates from a woman in her fifties or sixties in good health.

CDR3 sequence: CASSFAEGDTEAFF. The DNA sequence is given as TGTGCCAGCAGTTTTGCGGAGGGCGACACTGAAGCTTTCTTT. The chain is made from TRBV12-3 or TRBV12-4 and TRBJ1-1; too little of a D gene remains to name it. The trim is 3 bases for V and 3 bases for J, with a gap of 11 bases between the germline ends. The CDR3 starts with the cysteine, ends with the phenylalanine, and has 14 residues. The sequence is cut down to CDR3 DNA, 42 bases in frame from base 1.